Sequencing of this T cell receptor beta chain was carried out in a study of T cells in Graves' hyperthyroidism and ophthalmopathy. This clonotype was observed many times. Its antigen is undetermined. The CDR3 regions of TCR beta were amplified from RNA transcripts. HTBI primers were used for first-round RT-PCR of the TCR CDR3. TCRdb independently ran MiXCR on the multiplex PCR reads; one entry per CDR3 protein. The sample includes about 210,000 distinct CDR3 sequences, about a sixth of them seen just once. Patients showing uncontrolled infection, other autoimmune disease, pregnancy or lactation were ineligible. Findings and limits, study-wide: Ophthalmopathy was distinguished from stable hyperthyroidism by 13 V-J signatures.

The sample consisted of blood. This TCR came from a man aged 45-65 years with Graves' hyperthyroidism.

CDR3 protein: CASSLNDQPQHF. The CDR3 nucleotides are TGTGCCAGCAGTTTAAATGATCAGCCCCAGCATTTT. The chain carries TRBV28 and TRBJ1-5; D call uncertain. V was clipped by 2 bases and J by 5 bases, with 4 bases between them. The CDR3 consists of 12 residues. From germline, CDR1 is MDHEN and CDR2 SYDVKM.